The entry that follows covers one TCR beta chain sequence. Its antigen is not identified. Researchers ran the PCR with 60 Vbeta and 13 Jbeta primers. Here immunoSEQ multiplex PCR was the method, and the copy in TCRdb shows in-frame clones only, minus some. The sample has roughly 58,000 clones. The entry originates in a study of cytomegalovirus exposure and HLA in healthy donors. Points from the study as a whole: The authors considered a cluster of highly shared sequence variants likely to be a sequencing artifact.

The V end was cut by 4 bases, the J end by 0 bases, with 19 bases between. CDR1 is SGHRS and CDR2 is YFSETQ in the germline V gene. This CDR3 comprises 17 residues. The chain recombines TRBV5-1 with TRBJ1-1; weak D call: TRBD1 (6 bases). Sample: PBMCs. This clonotype originated in a woman between 45 and 60 years old in good health and CMV-seropositive. The CDR3 sequence is CASSPGGRNRMNTEAFF. Written as DNA, the CDR3 is TGCGCCAGCAGCCCGGGGGGCCGAAATAGGATGAACACTGAAGCTTTCTTT.